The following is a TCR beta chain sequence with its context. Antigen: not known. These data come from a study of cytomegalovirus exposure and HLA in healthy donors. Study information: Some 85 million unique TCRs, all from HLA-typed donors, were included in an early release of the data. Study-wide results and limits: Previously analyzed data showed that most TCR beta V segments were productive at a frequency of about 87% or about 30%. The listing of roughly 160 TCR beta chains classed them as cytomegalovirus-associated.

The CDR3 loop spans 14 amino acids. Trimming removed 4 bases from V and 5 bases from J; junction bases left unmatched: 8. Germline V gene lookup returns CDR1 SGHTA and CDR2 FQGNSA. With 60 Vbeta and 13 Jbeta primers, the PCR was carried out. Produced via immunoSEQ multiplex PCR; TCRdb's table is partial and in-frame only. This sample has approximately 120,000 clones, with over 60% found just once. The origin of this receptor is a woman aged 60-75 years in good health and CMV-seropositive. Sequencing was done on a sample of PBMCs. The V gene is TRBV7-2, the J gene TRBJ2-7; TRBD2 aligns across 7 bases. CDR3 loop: CASSYGLAGDEQYF. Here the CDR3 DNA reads TGTGCCAGCAGCTATGGACTGGCGGGAGACGAGCAGTACTTC.